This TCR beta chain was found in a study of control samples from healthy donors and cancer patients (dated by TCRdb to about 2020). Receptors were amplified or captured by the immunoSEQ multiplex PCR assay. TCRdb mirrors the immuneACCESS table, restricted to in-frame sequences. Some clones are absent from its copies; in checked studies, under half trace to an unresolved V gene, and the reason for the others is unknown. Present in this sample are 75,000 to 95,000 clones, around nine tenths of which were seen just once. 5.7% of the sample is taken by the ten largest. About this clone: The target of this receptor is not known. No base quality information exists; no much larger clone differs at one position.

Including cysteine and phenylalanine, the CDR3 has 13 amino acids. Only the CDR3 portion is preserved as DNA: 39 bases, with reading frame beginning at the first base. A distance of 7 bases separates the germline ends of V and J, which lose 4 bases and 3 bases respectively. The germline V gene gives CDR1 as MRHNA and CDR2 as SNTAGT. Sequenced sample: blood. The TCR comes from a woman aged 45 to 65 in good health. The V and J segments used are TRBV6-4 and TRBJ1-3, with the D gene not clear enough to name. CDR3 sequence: CASSGGGGNTIYF. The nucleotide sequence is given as TGTGCCAGCAGTGGGGGTGGTGGAAACACCATATATTTT.